The 23 T cell receptor beta chains below all came from one sample that was sequenced in a study of shared clonotypes between healthy human individuals. The assay was immunoSEQ multiplex PCR, and TCRdb's table has in-frame clones only and misses some. Found here are roughly 1,500,000 clones, roughly 98% of them singletons; the top ten hold roughly 0.45%. The sequencing input was naive CD4+ T cells sorted from blood. Subset reported: CD45RA+ positively selected. The receptors shown here come from a man aged 25-40 years in good health.

V gene TRBV7-2 combines with J gene TRBJ2-2, with 9 positions matching TRBD1. Trimming at V came to 3 bases and at J to 6 bases, leaving 2 bases not matched to a gene. CDR3 length: 14 residues. Germline V gene data show CDR1 as SGHTA and CDR2 as FQGNSA. CDR3 residues: CASSLDRGPGELFF. As DNA, the CDR3 is TGTGCCAGCAGCTTGGACAGGGGCCCCGGGGAGCTGTTTTTT.

The chain joins TRBV9 to TRBJ2-7; TRBD2 aligns across 14 bases. This CDR3 region has 18 residues. Germline V gene lookup returns CDR1 SGDLS and CDR2 YYNGEE. The junction had 10 bases not matched to a gene; V was cut back by 2 bases and J by 3 bases. CDR3 amino acids: CASSVSGLAGDALYEQYF. CDR3 DNA: TGTGCCAGCAGCGTCTCGGGACTAGCGGGAGATGCCCTCTACGAGCAGTACTTC.

This chain connects TRBV5-4 to TRBJ2-7; D not resolved. CDR1 is SGHNT and CDR2 is YYREEE in the germline V gene (reference sequence). This CDR3 contains 15 residues. Trimming cost V 4 bases and J 1 base, with 15 bases left between them. Here the CDR3 reads CASSPRSTTSYEQYF. The DNA of the CDR3 is TGTGCCAGCAGCCCCAGGTCCACTACGTCCTACGAGCAGTACTTC.

This sequence joins TRBV13 and TRBJ1-1, with no clear D. The germline V gene encodes CDR1 PRHDT and CDR2 FYEKMQ (reference sequence). V was trimmed by 3 bases and J by 4 bases, leaving 18 bases between them. The CDR3 loop spans 16 amino acids. The CDR3 DNA sequence: TGTGCCAGCAGCTTGGGATGGAGTACGGACGGCACTGAAGCTTTCTTT. Amino acids: CASSLGWSTDGTEAFF. Full variable domain (outside the CDR3, taken from reference TRBV13 and TRBJ1-1): AAGVIQSPRHLIKEKRETATLKCYPIPRHDTVYWYQQGPGQDPQFLISFYEKMQSDKGSIPDRFSAQQFSDYHSELNMSSLELGDSALYFCASSLGWSTDGTEAFFGQGTRLTVV.

Written as DNA, the CDR3 is TGTGCCAGCAGCCAAGGACTGGGGTACAATGAGCAGTTCTTC. Its protein is CASSQGLGYNEQFF. The J gene is TRBJ2-1, the V gene TRBV14; D is unresolved. This CDR3 has 14 amino acids. Germline CDR1 reads SGHDN; CDR2 reads FVKESK. V lost 1 base and J lost 4, with 8 bases in between.

The genes are TRBV28 and TRBJ2-5; possible D gene TRBD2, 6 bases. The CDR3 is 15 residues long. CDR1 is MDHEN and CDR2 is SYDVKM in the germline V gene. With 1 base removed from V and 2 bases from J, the gap between germline ends came to 11 bases. CDR3 sequence reads: CASSLSAGRQETQYF. In nucleotides, the CDR3 is TGTGCCAGCAGTTTATCTGCGGGACGGCAAGAGACCCAGTACTTC.

The rearrangement joins TRBV19 to TRBJ2-3, with D maybe TRBD1 (6 bases). From germline, CDR1 is LNHDA and CDR2 SQIVND (reference sequence). The CDR3 is made up of 14 amino acids. Trimming pared 3 bases from V and 7 bases from J, leaving 14 bases between. The CDR3 nucleotides read TGTGCCAGTAGTATTGTTGGGCAGGGGAATACGCAGTATTTT. Amino acid sequence: CASSIVGQGNTQYF.

This chain joins TRBV14 and TRBJ2-3; D not resolved. The germline gives CDR1 SGHDN, CDR2 FVKESK. V lost 0 bases to trimming and J lost 0 bases, with 10 bases between them. The CDR3 runs to 16 residues. The CDR3: CASSQDGPPSTDTQYF. The CDR3 bases are TGTGCCAGCAGCCAAGACGGGCCTCCTAGCACAGATACGCAGTATTTT. The full variable domain, rest sourced from reference TRBV14 and TRBJ2-3, is EAGVTQFPSHSVIEKGQTVTLRCDPISGHDNLYWYRRVMGKEIKFLLHFVKESKQDESGMPNNRFLAERTGGTYSTLKVQPAELEDSGVYFCASSQDGPPSTDTQYFGPGTRLTVL.

The gene calls are TRBV2 and TRBJ2-1; TRBD1 matches at 10 bases. V dropped 7 bases and J dropped 7; count of bases not matched to a gene: 4. CDR3 size: 13 residues. Germline CDR1 reads SNHLY; CDR2 reads FYNNEI. Written as DNA, the CDR3 is TGTGCCAGCACACGGGACAGGGGAAATGAGCAGTTCTTC. The encoded protein is CASTRDRGNEQFF.

This chain joins TRBV6-1 and TRBJ2-1; D remains unclear. Germline assignment: CDR1 MNHNS and CDR2 SASEGT. CDR3 length equals 15 residues. Trimming cost V 2 bases and J 4 bases, with 12 bases left between them. The CDR3 loop is CASSENPTTYNEQFF. The CDR3, as DNA: TGTGCCAGCAGTGAAAACCCGACCACTTACAATGAGCAGTTCTTC.

The rearrangement links TRBV4-1 to TRBJ1-2, with D possibly TRBD1 on 6 matching bases. Germline V gene sequence: CDR1 MGHRA, CDR2 YSYEKL. The V and J ends lost 5 bases and 1 base respectively, with 8 bases between them. This CDR3 is 13 amino acids long. Here the CDR3 reads CASSVQGNYGYTF. The CDR3 DNA follows: TGCGCCAGCAGCGTACAGGGTAACTATGGCTACACCTTC.

The V call is TRBV6-1, the J call TRBJ1-2, with D uncertain. The CDR3 extends over 13 amino acids. V was shortened by 8 bases and J by 4 bases, with 14 bases between the two germline ends. Germline V gives CDR1 MNHNS, CDR2 SASEGT. CDR3 in amino acids: CASEGFAFYGYTF. DNA for the CDR3: TGTGCCAGCGAAGGCTTTGCATTCTATGGCTACACCTTC.

The chain combines TRBV6-5 with TRBJ1-4; 10 bases map to TRBD1. V was clipped by 2 bases and J by 8 bases; unmatched bases: 8. The CDR3 has 16 amino acids. Per germline, CDR1 MNHEY and CDR2 SVGAGI. The CDR3 nucleotides read TGTGCCAGCAGTTACGGTCCTGGACAGGGGGGGGAAAAACTGTTTTTT. Its translation is CASSYGPGQGGEKLFF.

The CDR3 DNA reads as TGTGCCATCAGTACCGGGACTAGCTGGGCCGGGGAGCTGTTTTTT. Its translation: CAISTGTSWAGELFF. The J gene is TRBJ2-2, the V gene TRBV10-3; TRBD2 matches 9 bases. Trimming took 5 bases from V and 6 from J; bases not matched to a gene: 7. The germline CDR1 and CDR2 sequences are ENHRY and SYGVKD. The CDR3 contains 15 residues.

The chain employs TRBV28 and TRBJ1-5; a weak D match, TRBD1 (5 bases). Trimming left V 7 bases short and J 11 bases short, with 15 bases between. CDR3 length equals 12 residues. The germline V gene has CDR1 MDHEN and CDR2 SYDVKM. The CDR3 sequence is CASIQIGAAQHF. As DNA, the CDR3 is TGTGCCAGCATCCAGATCGGGGCAGCCCAGCATTTT.

The gene calls are TRBV7-9 and TRBJ1-1; D is possibly TRBD1 (6 bases). The CDR3 length is 12 residues. The germline V gene has CDR1 SEHNR and CDR2 FQNEAQ (reference sequence). V shed 5 bases and J shed 7 bases, with 11 bases lying between them. CDR3 bases: TGTGCCAGCAGCAAGAGGACAGATGAAGCTTTCTTT. The encoded protein is CASSKRTDEAFF.

This chain uses TRBV5-1 with TRBJ1-2; no definite D call. Germline V gene data show CDR1 as SGHRS and CDR2 as YFSETQ. The ends were cut back, 0 bases at V and 5 bases at J, with 11 bases in the middle. CDR3 length: 14 amino acids. The CDR3 region is CASSLEAGGYGYTF. The CDR3 DNA sequence: TGCGCCAGCAGCTTGGAAGCGGGTGGGTATGGCTACACCTTC. The whole variable domain, remainder taken from reference TRBV5-1 and TRBJ1-2, is KAGVTQTPRYLIKTRGQQVTLSCSPISGHRSVSWYQQTPGQGLQFLFEYFSETQRNKGNFPGRFSGRQFSNSRSEMNVSTLELGDSALYLCASSLEAGGYGYTFGSGTRLTVV.

This clone appeared a single time. The V gene is TRBV4-3, the J gene TRBJ1-5; no clear D gene. V lost 1 base and J lost 5, with 12 bases in between. CDR3 length: 15 residues. Germline values: CDR1 LGHNA, CDR2 YSLEER. Here the CDR3 reads CASSQVGGSYQPQHF. The CDR3 DNA follows: TGCGCCAGCAGCCAAGTCGGTGGCAGCTATCAGCCCCAGCATTTT.

As to this clone: The same CDR3 can be traced to other DNA sequences in this sample. The chain combines TRBV18 with TRBJ2-2; 10 positions agree with TRBD2. Trimming took 2 bases from V and 2 from J; bases not matched to a gene: 2. Germline V CDR1 and CDR2: KGHSH, LQKENI. The CDR3 runs 16 residues. In nucleotides, the CDR3 is TGTGCCAGCTCACCAAGGACTAGCGGCAACACCGGGGAGCTGTTTTTT. Its protein is CASSPRTSGNTGELFF.

On this clone itself: The same CDR3 can be traced to other DNA sequences in this sample. The V gene is TRBV28, the J gene TRBJ2-7, with D possibly called TRBD1 or TRBD2 (6 bases each). This CDR3 is built from 11 residues. CDR1 and CDR2 from the germline V gene are MDHEN and SYDVKM. V was trimmed by 8 bases and J by 3 bases, leaving 8 bases between them. The CDR3 here is CASRGRYEQYF. As DNA, the CDR3 is TGTGCCAGCCGGGGGCGCTACGAGCAGTACTTC. Supplemented by reference TRBV28 and TRBJ2-7, the full variable domain reads DVKVTQSSRYLVKRTGEKVFLECVQDMDHENMFWYRQDPGLGLRLIYFSYDVKMKEKGDIPEGYSVSREKKERFSLILESASTNQTSMYLCASRGRYEQYFGPGTRLTVT.

The J gene is TRBJ2-5, the V gene TRBV7-9; D gene ambiguous. CDR3 length equals 13 residues. The ends were cut back, 0 bases at V and 6 bases at J, with 8 bases in the middle. Germline CDR1 reads SEHNR; CDR2 reads FQNEAQ (reference sequence). This chain's CDR3 is CASSLAGVQTQYF. For the CDR3, the DNA is TGTGCCAGCAGCTTAGCAGGTGTACAGACCCAGTACTTC. Complete variable domain (other parts from reference TRBV7-9 and TRBJ2-5): DTGVSQNPRHKITKRGQNVTFRCDPISEHNRLYWYRQTLGQGPEFLTYFQNEAQLEKSRLLSDRFSAERPKGSFSTLEIQRTEQGDSAMYLCASSLAGVQTQYFGPGTRLLVL.

The chain links TRBV18 to TRBJ2-3; 9 positions agree with TRBD1. The CDR3 is 16 amino acids. The V gene's germline CDR1 is KGHSH and CDR2 LQKENI. The J segment lost 6 bases and the V segment lost 4 bases, leaving 11 bases of the junction unmatched. CDR3 sequence reads: CASSHGTGFILDTQYF. The CDR3 DNA is TGTGCCAGCTCACACGGGACAGGGTTCATTTTGGATACGCAGTATTTT.

This clone showed up many times. The genes are TRBV9 and TRBJ2-2; unclear D gene. Trimming cost V 0 bases and J 5 bases, with 14 bases left between them. The length of the CDR3 is 16 residues. The germline CDR1 and CDR2 sequences are SGDLS and YYNGEE. CDR3 bases: TGTGCCAGCAGCGTAGAGGTTAGCTTTTTGACCGGGGAGCTGTTTTTT. The encoded protein is CASSVEVSFLTGELFF.